This TCR beta chain appears in the sequencing data of a study of cytomegalovirus exposure and HLA in healthy donors. Study summary: HLA-typed donors were the source of around 87 million unique TCRs, which an early data release held.

60 Vbeta and 13 Jbeta primers were used in PCR. The repertoire was sequenced with immunoSEQ multiplex PCR; TCRdb's copy has only in-frame clones and lacks some. The top ten hold roughly 12% of the sample, which has 150,000 to 200,000 clones, 60% to 80% seen once. This CDR3 spans 13 amino acids. The germline V gene encodes CDR1 KGHSH and CDR2 LQKENI. Unmatched junction bases numbered 3, after V lost 3 bases and J lost 6 bases. With respect to this clone: Its antigen is as yet unknown.

Findings and limits, study-wide: With further analysis later on, most CMV-associated TCR beta chains appeared HLA-restricted.

The sample was PBMCs. The source is a man aged 18 to 35 in good health and CMV-seropositive. V usage is TRBV18 and J usage is TRBJ1-1; 8 bases are shared with TRBD1. The DNA for the CDR3 is TGTGCCAGCTCACCGGTACAGGGGGCTGAAGCTTTCTTT. It yields the protein CASSPVQGAEAFF. The complete variable domain, with remaining parts taken from reference TRBV18 and TRBJ1-1, reads NAGVMQNPRHLVRRRGQEARLRCSPMKGHSHVYWYRQLPEEGLKFMVYLQKENIIDESGMPKERFSAEFPKEGPSILRIQQVVRGDSAAYFCASSPVQGAEAFFGQGTRLTVV.